The rows below give T cell receptor beta chains drawn from one sample of a study of blood T cell repertoires in COVID-19. The repertoire was sequenced with immunoSEQ multiplex PCR; TCRdb's copy has only in-frame clones and lacks some. The sample consists of 250,000 to 300,000 clones, over 75% of them appearing once. The specimen sequenced was peripheral blood. Receptors were obtained from a woman aged 55-75 years with acute or convalescent COVID-19. Each CDR3 is given with its conserved first and last residue. A D gene is named only where the DNA matches it firmly. Where a row states a size, it is once, few, many or the class of an expanded clone; other rows omit it.

d_call j_call clone_size v_call cdr3_nt cdr3_aa
NA TRBJ1-4 NA TRBV5-6 TGTGCCAGCAGCTCCTGGACACGGCTTACCCTTAATGAAAAACTGTTTTTT CASSSWTRLTLNEKLFF
NA TRBJ1-5 NA TRBV7-2 TGTGCCAGCAGCTTGAGGACAGCCAATCAGCCCCAGCATTTT CASSLRTANQPQHF
TRBD1 TRBJ1-3 NA TRBV3-1/TRBV3-2 TGTGCCAGCAGCCATCCGGGACAGGGGGCTGGAAACACCATATATTTT CASSHPGQGAGNTIYF
TRBD2 TRBJ2-3 once TRBV5-6 TGTGCCAGCAGTCGGGGACTAGCGGGAACAGATACGCAGTATTTT CASSRGLAGTDTQYF
NA TRBJ1-2 NA TRBV27 TGTGCCAGCAGTCCCTACCCTCCCCCGACAGAGAACTATGGCTACACCTTC CASSPYPPPTENYGYTF
NA TRBJ2-2 NA TRBV2 TGTGCCAGCATTGAGGGGGGTTTAGCGACCGGGGAGCTGTTTTTT CASIEGGLATGELFF
NA TRBJ1-5 NA TRBV24-1 TGTGCCACTATAGGAGTGGGGGGAGGACCAGGCAATCAGCCCCAGCATTTT CATIGVGGGPGNQPQHF
NA TRBJ2-5 NA TRBV29-1 TGCAGCGTTGAACCAGCAGAGGGCCAAGAGACCCAGTACTTC CSVEPAEGQETQYF
NA TRBJ2-1 NA TRBV20-1 TGCAGTGCCGCCTATGATGAGCAGTTCTTC CSAAYDEQFF
TRBD1 TRBJ1-1 NA TRBV6-2/TRBV6-3 TGTGCCAGCAGTTCCCCTCACAGGGGTGCCGTGGACACTGAAGCTTTCTTT CASSSPHRGAVDTEAFF
NA TRBJ2-3 NA TRBV5-1 TGCGCCAGCAGCTTGAGAGGGCCAACATACACAGATACGCAGTATTTT CASSLRGPTYTDTQYF
TRBD1 TRBJ1-2 NA TRBV5-4 TGTGCCAGCAGACCGGGGACAGAGGGTAACTATGGCTACACCTTC CASRPGTEGNYGYTF
TRBD2 TRBJ2-4 few TRBV7-8 TGTGCCAGCAGCTACCTAGCGGGAGAGGGCATTCAGTACTTC CASSYLAGEGIQYF
TRBD2 TRBJ2-1 NA TRBV2 TGTGCCAGCAGTGAAATAATGGGACTAGCGGTTTACAATGAGCAGTTCTTC CASSEIMGLAVYNEQFF
NA TRBJ1-1 NA TRBV19 TGTGCCAGTAGTATTCGGGGGGCGGGGACTGAAGCTTTCTTT CASSIRGAGTEAFF
TRBD1 TRBJ1-6 NA TRBV30 TGTGCCTGGAGCGAAGGACAGGGGATGAATTCACCCCTCCACTTT CAWSEGQGMNSPLHF
NA TRBJ1-1 once TRBV2 TGTGCCAGCCAAAAAACAGGGCGTAACACTGAAGCTTTCTTT CASQKTGRNTEAFF
TRBD1 TRBJ1-5 NA TRBV25-1 TGTGCCAGCAGCCGGGACAGGGACGGTCAGCCCCAGCATTTT CASSRDRDGQPQHF
NA TRBJ2-7 NA TRBV5-5 TGTGCCAGCAGCTTGGTGCCGGGGATCCACGAGCAGTACTTC CASSLVPGIHEQYF
NA TRBJ2-1 NA TRBV2 TGTGCCAGCAGTGATGGGCGGGGACCCTACAATGAGCAGTTCTTC CASSDGRGPYNEQFF
TRBD1 TRBJ1-5 NA TRBV3-1/TRBV3-2 TGTGCCAGCAGCCAGACAGGGGCGGGCCAGCCCCAGCATTTT CASSQTGAGQPQHF
NA TRBJ1-1 few TRBV2 TGTGCCAGCAATTCAGGGCGTTCCACTGAAGCTTTCTTT CASNSGRSTEAFF
NA TRBJ2-7 NA TRBV6-1 TGTGCCAGCAGTGAAGAATCAGGGAGGCTTAGCGAGCAGTACTTC CASSEESGRLSEQYF
NA TRBJ1-2 NA TRBV18 TGTGCCAGCTCACGGGGGGACTATGGCTACACCTTC CASSRGDYGYTF
TRBD2 TRBJ2-3 NA TRBV27 TGTGCCAGCAGTGGACTAGCGTCTCGGTGGGATACGCAGTATTTT CASSGLASRWDTQYF
TRBD2 TRBJ2-2 NA TRBV9 TGTGCCAGCACCCCGACTAGCGGGAGCACCGGGGAGCTGTTTTTT CASTPTSGSTGELFF
TRBD2 TRBJ2-7 NA TRBV18 TGTGCCAGCTCACCAGACACTAGCGCCTCCTACGAGCAGTACTTC CASSPDTSASYEQYF
TRBD1 TRBJ2-3 NA TRBV2 TGTGCCAGCAGTGACGGACAGGGGACAGATACGCAGTATTTT CASSDGQGTDTQYF
TRBD2 TRBJ2-7 NA TRBV28 TGTGCCAGCAGTTTCCCTGGCGGGGGCTCCTACGAGCAGTACTTC CASSFPGGGSYEQYF
NA TRBJ2-1 NA TRBV11-2 TGTGCCAGCAGCCCTTTTCCCGGACAGCACAATGAGCAGTTCTTC CASSPFPGQHNEQFF
NA TRBJ1-2 NA TRBV18 TGTGCCAGCTCGTCCCAGAGAGGGGGTGAAGGCTACACCTTC CASSSQRGGEGYTF
TRBD1 TRBJ2-7 NA TRBV5-5 TGTGCCAGCAGCCCCGAAGGGACAGTGAGCTCCTACGAGCAGTACTTC CASSPEGTVSSYEQYF
TRBD1 TRBJ1-1 NA TRBV3-1/TRBV3-2 TGTGCCAGCAGCCCCGAAATAGCCAGGGGGCTAAGTGAAGCTTTCTTT CASSPEIARGLSEAFF
NA TRBJ1-5 NA TRBV7-2 TGTGCCAGCAGCCCGACACTGGGCAATCAGCCCCAGCATTTT CASSPTLGNQPQHF
TRBD1 TRBJ2-5 NA TRBV12-3/TRBV12-4 TGTGCCAGCAGTCCGGACAGGACAGGGACCCAGTACTTC CASSPDRTGTQYF
NA TRBJ1-2 NA TRBV14 TGTGCCAGCAGCATGGCCAGGGGAACCGATGGCTACACCTTC CASSMARGTDGYTF
NA TRBJ1-6 NA TRBV7-9 TGTGCCAGCAGCCCCGTAGTCTCCACGACTTATAATTCACCCCTCCACTTT CASSPVVSTTYNSPLHF
TRBD1 TRBJ2-7 NA TRBV4-3 TGCGCCAGCAGCCAAGGAAGGACAGGGGGCCCACCCTCTTCCTACGAGCAGTACTTC CASSQGRTGGPPSSYEQYF
NA TRBJ1-4 NA TRBV4-1 TGCGCCAGCAGCCGCAACCGGGACATTACAACTAATGAAAAACTGTTTTTT CASSRNRDITTNEKLFF
NA TRBJ2-3 NA TRBV28 TGTGCCACTAATGGGGGCTACGGCACAGATACGCAGTATTTT CATNGGYGTDTQYF
NA TRBJ1-1 NA TRBV25-1 TGTGCCAGCAGTTCCAGGAGGTCTCCGGGGGGCCGGCCTGAAGCTTTCTTT CASSSRRSPGGRPEAFF
NA TRBJ2-7 NA TRBV6-5 TGTGCCAGCAGTAGCAAACTACCGCCCTACGAGCAGTACTTC CASSSKLPPYEQYF
TRBD2 TRBJ2-3 NA TRBV5-4 TGTGCCAGCAGCGAAGCTGCGGGGGGCACAGATACGCAGTATTTT CASSEAAGGTDTQYF
NA TRBJ1-6 NA TRBV9 TGTGCCAGCAGCAAACAGAGCTCCTATAATTCACCCCTCCACTTT CASSKQSSYNSPLHF
NA TRBJ2-7 NA TRBV5-1 TGCGCCAGCAGATGGACAGTTCTCCACGAGCAGTACTTC CASRWTVLHEQYF
NA TRBJ1-4 NA TRBV13 TGTGCCAGCAGCCTACTTCGGGATGAAAAACTGTTTTTT CASSLLRDEKLFF
TRBD1 TRBJ1-4 NA TRBV28 TGTGCCAGCAGCCTGGGGGGACAGGGGAATGAAAAACTGTTTTTT CASSLGGQGNEKLFF
TRBD1 TRBJ2-6 few TRBV7-3 TGTGCCAGCAGCTTAACCCCGGGACAGAGGGCCAACGTCCTGACTTTC CASSLTPGQRANVLTF
NA TRBJ1-1 few TRBV5-1 TGCGCCAGCAGCTCAGGATTTCTGGGCAGTGTTAAAGTTCGGACTGAAGCTTTCTTT CASSSGFLGSVKVRTEAFF
NA TRBJ2-7 NA TRBV5-1 TGCGCCAGCAGTCCCGGGAAGCCCTACGAGCAGTACTTC CASSPGKPYEQYF
TRBD1 TRBJ1-3 NA TRBV5-4 TGTGCCACCGGGAATCAGGGGGCTGCTGGAAACACCATATATTTT CATGNQGAAGNTIYF
NA TRBJ1-3 NA TRBV7-9 TGTGCCAGCAGCTTAGCCACCGGACAATCTGGAAACACCATATATTTT CASSLATGQSGNTIYF
NA TRBJ2-7 NA TRBV10-3 TGTGCCATCAGTGAGCCTAGGGGCAGTGGTAGCTCCTACGAGCAGTACTTC CAISEPRGSGSSYEQYF
NA TRBJ2-1 NA TRBV5-5 TGTGCCAGCATAGGATCTGTAGCCTCTTACAATGAGCAGTTCTTC CASIGSVASYNEQFF
TRBD1 TRBJ1-5 NA TRBV6-5 TGTGCCAGCAGCCCAGGGGGGTCGCCCCAGCATTTT CASSPGGSPQHF
TRBD1 TRBJ1-6 NA TRBV14 TGTGCCAGCAGCTACCGAGACAGGGGGCTTTCACCCCTCCACTTT CASSYRDRGLSPLHF
TRBD1 TRBJ1-5 NA TRBV19 TGTGCCAGTAAGGACAGGGCTGATTTCAATCAGCCCCAGCATTTT CASKDRADFNQPQHF
NA TRBJ1-4 NA TRBV4-1 TGCGCCAGCAGCCTAGCCCCGATTGAAAAACTGTTTTTT CASSLAPIEKLFF
TRBD1 TRBJ2-3 NA TRBV5-1 TGCGCCAGCAGTGGACAGGCGGGAGATACGCAGTATTTT CASSGQAGDTQYF
NA TRBJ2-5 NA TRBV10-3 TGTGCCATTAAAGACAGCGCCGGGACCCAGTACTTC CAIKDSAGTQYF